A selection of T cell receptor beta chains follows, all from one sample in a study of blood T cell repertoires in COVID-19. The assay was immunoSEQ multiplex PCR, and TCRdb's table has in-frame clones only and misses some. Seen here are around 310,000 clones, nearly 90% observed once, and the top ten hold roughly a tenth. Sequencing input: PBMCs or T cells enriched from blood (not recorded which). The receptors shown here come from a young woman who had recovered from COVID-19. Each CDR3 is given with its conserved first and last residue. The D gene is left open where the match is weak. A row's size may be missing; if present it is once, few, many or a size class.

v_gene	d_gene	abundance	j_gene	CDR3aa	CDR3nt
TRBV13	-	-	TRBJ1-4	CASSLGNRDRVGSTNEKLFF	TGTGCCAGCAGCTTAGGGAACAGGGATCGAGTAGGGTCGACTAATGAAAAACTGTTTTTT
TRBV14	-	-	TRBJ2-1	CASSQIGGSSREQFF	TGTGCCAGCAGCCAAATCGGGGGTAGTTCGCGAGAGCAGTTCTTC
TRBV27	TRBD1	-	TRBJ1-6	CASRSTGWVNESPLHF	TGTGCCAGCAGGTCGACAGGGTGGGTCAACGAATCACCCCTCCACTTT
TRBV5-1	-	-	TRBJ1-2	CASSDSPGGYTF	TGCGCCAGCAGCGACTCACCGGGGGGCTACACCTTC
TRBV27	-	-	TRBJ1-6	CASSLQGYNSPLHF	TGTGCCAGCAGTTTACAGGGCTATAATTCACCCCTCCACTTT
TRBV24-1	-	-	TRBJ2-5	CATSDRGETQYF	TGTGCCACCAGTGACAGGGGAGAGACCCAGTACTTC
TRBV18	TRBD2	-	TRBJ2-2	CASSPRTSGINTGELFF	TGTGCCAGCTCACCACGAACTAGCGGGATAAACACCGGGGAGCTGTTTTTT
TRBV2	TRBD2	-	TRBJ2-3	CASSAGTSGRLSTDTQYF	TGTGCCAGCAGCGCCGGGACTAGCGGGCGACTTAGCACAGATACGCAGTATTTT
TRBV3-1/TRBV3-2	TRBD2	-	TRBJ2-3	CASSQDSVGTSRDTQYF	TGTGCCAGCAGCCAAGATAGCGTGGGGACTAGTAGAGATACGCAGTATTTT
TRBV7-9	-	few	TRBJ1-6	CASSLVHQGLGDSPLHF	TGTGCCAGCAGCTTAGTTCATCAGGGCCTGGGCGATTCACCCCTCCACTTT
TRBV5-1	-	-	TRBJ2-7	CASSEGSDFSYEQYF	TGCGCCAGCAGCGAAGGGTCGGACTTCTCCTACGAGCAGTACTTC
TRBV5-1	TRBD2	few	TRBJ2-7	CASSLVLAGSGRHEQYF	TGCGCCAGCAGCTTGGTTCTAGCGGGGAGTGGTCGGCACGAGCAGTACTTC
TRBV29-1	-	-	TRBJ1-2	CSAEGFGGYTF	TGCAGCGCCGAGGGTTTTGGAGGCTACACCTTC
TRBV5-1	-	-	TRBJ1-4	CASRRGGAGEKLFF	TGCGCCAGCCGGCGTGGGGGCGCTGGGGAAAAACTGTTTTTT
TRBV30	-	-	TRBJ1-1	CAWSAQTSEAFF	TGTGCCTGGAGCGCGCAAACCTCTGAAGCTTTCTTT